This passage covers 5 T cell receptor beta chains from one sample sequenced in a study of T-cell reconstitution after alpha-beta-depleted transplantation in children. Unique molecular identifiers were used in preparing the TCRbeta library. TCRdb re-derived calls from the PCR reads in MiXCR, one entry per CDR3 protein. The sample carries 200,000 to 300,000 distinct CDR3 sequences, 20% to 30% recorded once. This material consisted of PBMCs, mostly from graft donor cells, taken 360 days after TCRalphabeta/CD19-depleted stem cell transplant. The receptor set was obtained from a female patient aged 2-9 years who had a stem cell transplant for congenital amegakaryocytic thrombocytopenia, so the T cells may come from the graft donor.

The chain joins TRBV20-1 to TRBJ2-1; 8 bases agree with TRBD2. The germline gives CDR1 DFQATT, CDR2 SNEGSKA (reference sequence). This CDR3 region has 13 residues. The CDR3 here is CTGGGLGYNEQFF. CDR3 in DNA: TGCACCGGGGGGGGCTTGGGTTACAATGAGCAGTTCTTC.

This clonotype was observed at least ten times. The chain carries TRBV7-2 and TRBJ2-2; D not resolved. Per the germline V gene, CDR1 is SGHTA and CDR2 is FQGNSA. The CDR3 spans 14 residues. V shed 1 base and J shed 6 bases, with 9 bases lying between them. The CDR3 region has the DNA TGTGCCAGCAGCTTAGTCAGAAGGGCCGGGGAGCTGTTTTTT. This codes for CASSLVRRAGELFF.

This clonotype appeared a few times. CDR3 amino acids: CSARDWREDIQYF. The CDR3, as DNA: TGCAGTGCTAGAGATTGGCGGGAGGACATTCAGTACTTC. The genes are TRBV20-1 and TRBJ2-4, with TRBD2 identical over 8 bases. V lost 0 bases, J lost 8 bases, and 3 bases stayed unmatched. This CDR3 has 13 residues. CDR1 is DFQATT, CDR2 SNEGSKA, per germline (reference sequence).

Many counts were recorded for this clonotype. The chain combines TRBV19 with TRBJ2-1; D is perhaps TRBD1 or TRBD2 (5 bases each). The V gene's germline CDR1 is LNHDA and CDR2 SQIVND (reference sequence). CDR3 size: 14 residues. V dropped 5 bases and J dropped 5 bases, with 13 bases sitting between them. The CDR3 loop reads CASSGGRWNNEQFF. CDR3 nucleotide sequence: TGTGCCAGTAGTGGGGGACGTTGGAACAATGAGCAGTTCTTC.

This clonotype was found a few times. The J gene is TRBJ2-3, the V gene TRBV20-1; D not resolved. Germline V gene data show CDR1 as DFQATT and CDR2 as SNEGSKA (reference sequence). V was clipped by 6 bases and J by 0 bases, with 7 bases between them. The CDR3 spans 12 residues. The CDR3 sequence: CSASESTDTQYF. CDR3 DNA: TGCAGTGCGAGCGAGAGCACAGATACGCAGTATTTT.